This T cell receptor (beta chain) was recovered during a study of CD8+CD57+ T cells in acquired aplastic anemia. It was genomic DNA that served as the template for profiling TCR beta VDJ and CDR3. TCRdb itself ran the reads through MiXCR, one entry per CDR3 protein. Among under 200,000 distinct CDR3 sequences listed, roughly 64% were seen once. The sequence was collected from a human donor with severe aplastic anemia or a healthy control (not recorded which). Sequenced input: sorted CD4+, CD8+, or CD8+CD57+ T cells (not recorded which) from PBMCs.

The CDR3 sequence: CASSQNAEAFF. The CDR3 bases are TGTGCCAGCAGCCAAAACGCTGAAGCTTTCTTT. V usage is TRBV7-2 and J usage is TRBJ1-1; D is undetermined. The CDR3 extends over 11 amino acids. CDR1 SGHTA and CDR2 FQGNSA come from the germline V gene. Trimming pared 5 bases from V and 6 bases from J, leaving 7 bases between.